This passage covers 13 T cell receptor beta chains from one sample sequenced in a study of blood T cell repertoires in COVID-19. Profiling relied on immunoSEQ multiplex PCR, and the TCRdb table lists in-frame clones only, not all of them. The data contain 230,000 or so clones, about 87% of them seen just once; the ten biggest clones take up over 2%. Sequenced input: PBMCs or T cells enriched from blood (not recorded which). These receptors originate from a woman aged 35 to 49 with acute COVID-19.

The CDR3 loop is CASSPDRHTEAFF. The CDR3 region has the DNA TGTGCCAGCTCACCAGACAGACACACTGAAGCTTTCTTT. This chain joins TRBV18 and TRBJ1-1, with a tentative D call TRBD1 (5 bases). Germline V gene lookup returns CDR1 KGHSH and CDR2 LQKENI. V was trimmed by 2 bases and J by 3 bases, leaving 7 bases between them. This CDR3 region has 13 residues.

This chain joins TRBV10-3 and TRBJ1-4, with 10 bases aligning to TRBD1. The CDR3 totals 14 residues. The V segment lost 6 bases and the J segment 8 bases; nucleotides outside the gene matches: 6. Germline V gene sequence: CDR1 ENHRY, CDR2 SYGVKD. The DNA of the CDR3 is TGTGCCATCAGACCTGGACAGGGGGAGGAAAAACTGTTTTTT. It specifies CAIRPGQGEEKLFF.

This clone was detected only a few times. The chain combines TRBV6-5 with TRBJ1-2, with 7 bases fitting TRBD1. V gave up 6 bases and J gave up 5 bases; unmatched junction bases: 12. Germline V lookup: CDR1 MNHEY, CDR2 SVGAGI. This CDR3 has 15 residues. Here the CDR3 reads CASSDYRGAPYGYTF. The CDR3 DNA reads as TGTGCCAGCAGCGACTACAGGGGAGCCCCTTATGGCTACACCTTC.

J is TRBJ2-7 and V is TRBV6-2 or TRBV6-3, with D possibly being TRBD2 (5 bases). CDR3 length: 15 residues. V was shortened by 4 bases and J by 5 bases, with 18 bases between the two germline ends. Per the germline V gene, CDR1 is MNHEY and CDR2 is SVGEGT. CDR3 coding DNA: TGTGCCAGCAGTTCTTCTGAGGGAAAAAGCGACGAGCAGTACTTC. Its protein product is CASSSSEGKSDEQYF.

This chain links TRBV7-2 with TRBJ1-5; 12 bases match TRBD1. The germline gives CDR1 SGHTA, CDR2 FQGNSA. CDR3 length: 16 amino acids. V was pared by 5 bases and J by 6 bases, with 8 bases of the junction left unmatched. The CDR3 DNA follows: TGTGCCAGCAGCCCATGGGACAGGGGGCAGGGTCAGCCCCAGCATTTT. It yields the protein CASSPWDRGQGQPQHF.

The chain couples TRBV5-4 to TRBJ2-7; 9 bases fit TRBD1. V was pared by 4 bases and J by 4 bases, with 9 bases of the junction left unmatched. The germline V gene encodes CDR1 SGHNT and CDR2 YYREEE (reference sequence). CDR3 size: 15 residues. The CDR3 region is CASSPPGQGKYEQYF. The CDR3 DNA reads as TGTGCCAGCAGCCCACCGGGACAGGGAAAATACGAGCAGTACTTC.

J is TRBJ2-1 and V is TRBV5-5; 11 bases are shared with TRBD2. The V and J ends lost 3 bases and 7 bases, in that order; junction bases with no gene match: 6. The CDR3 loop spans 15 amino acids. Germline lookup yields CDR1 SGHKS and CDR2 YYEKEE (reference sequence). CDR3 DNA: TGTGCCAGCAGCTACGGGGTAGCGGGAGGGAATGAGCAGTTCTTC. It specifies CASSYGVAGGNEQFF.

V is TRBV9 and J is TRBJ1-1; D not certain. The germline V gene has CDR1 SGDLS and CDR2 YYNGEE. The CDR3 is 15 amino acids. Trimming shortened V by 0 bases and J by 4 bases, and 13 bases separated the two germline ends. The CDR3: CASSVGVSWSTEAFF. The CDR3 coding sequence is TGTGCCAGCAGCGTAGGCGTCAGTTGGAGCACTGAAGCTTTCTTT.

The J gene is TRBJ1-2, the V gene TRBV28; the D is unclear. The CDR3 totals 14 residues. V lost 3 bases, J lost 6 bases, and 14 bases lay in between. Germline CDR1 reads MDHEN; CDR2 reads SYDVKM. The CDR3 DNA follows: TGTGCCAGCAGTTTCCTTTCCCTGGGAGATGGCTACACCTTC. It translates to CASSFLSLGDGYTF.

This clone has a single count. The V call is TRBV5-5, the J call TRBJ1-3, with 10 bases that match TRBD1. The trim removed 2 bases at V and 8 bases at J, leaving 10 bases unmatched. CDR1 is SGHKS, CDR2 YYEKEE, per germline (reference sequence). This CDR3 has 16 residues. Here the CDR3 reads CASSLGATGGQDTIYF. The DNA for the CDR3 is TGTGCCAGCAGCTTAGGTGCGACAGGGGGCCAGGACACCATATATTTT.

The chain uses TRBV6-2 or TRBV6-3 and TRBJ1-1; D gene unclear. The CDR3 is made up of 13 amino acids. CDR1 and CDR2 (germline): MNHEY, SVGEGT. Trimming stripped 6 bases from V and 6 bases from J, with 14 bases between. The CDR3 region has the DNA TGTGCCAGCAGCAACGGGTACCCAGCTGAAGCTTTCTTT. Encoded protein: CASSNGYPAEAFF.

This chain connects TRBV19 to TRBJ1-2; TRBD1 agrees at 10 bases. This CDR3 region has 15 residues. Germline V gene data show CDR1 as LNHDA and CDR2 as SQIVND (reference sequence). J lost 7 bases, V lost 4 bases, and 9 bases had no gene match. CDR3 sequence: CASSSHMTGGTGYTF. The CDR3 nucleotides read TGTGCCAGTAGTAGCCATATGACAGGGGGCACTGGCTACACCTTC.

The V call is TRBV24-1, the J call TRBJ1-5; 7 bases line up with TRBD1. The CDR3 contains 16 residues. CDR1 KGHDR and CDR2 SFDVKD come from the germline V gene. J gave up 4 bases and V 10 bases, and 15 bases lay outside the gene matches. CDR3 amino acids: CATGETGLSSNQPQHF. DNA for the CDR3: TGTGCCACGGGGGAGACAGGGCTATCTTCGAATCAGCCCCAGCATTTT.